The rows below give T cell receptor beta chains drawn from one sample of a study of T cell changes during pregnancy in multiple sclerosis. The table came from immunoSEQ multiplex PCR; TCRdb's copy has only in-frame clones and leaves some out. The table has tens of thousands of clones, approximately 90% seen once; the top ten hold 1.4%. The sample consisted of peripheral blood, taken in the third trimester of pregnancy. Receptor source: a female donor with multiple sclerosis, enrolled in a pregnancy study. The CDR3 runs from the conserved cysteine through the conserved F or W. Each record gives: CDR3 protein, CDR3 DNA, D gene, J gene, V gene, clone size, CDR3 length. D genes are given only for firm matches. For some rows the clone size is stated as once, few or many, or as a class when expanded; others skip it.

cdr3_aa: CASSLVQWVRGPSRTGELFF
cdr3_nt: TGTGCCAGCAGCTTAGTTCAATGGGTTAGGGGCCCCTCACGGACCGGGGAGCTGTTTTTT
d_call: -
j_call: TRBJ2-2
v_call: TRBV7-6
clone_size: -
cdr3_length: 20

cdr3_aa: CASSLADREREAFF
cdr3_nt: TGCGCCAGCAGCCTCGCGGACAGGGAGCGTGAAGCTTTCTTT
d_call: TRBD1
j_call: TRBJ1-1
v_call: TRBV4-1
clone_size: -
cdr3_length: 14

cdr3_aa: CASSNDRSGEQFF
cdr3_nt: TGTGCCAGCAGCAATGACAGGTCGGGTGAGCAGTTCTTC
d_call: -
j_call: TRBJ2-1
v_call: TRBV5-4
clone_size: -
cdr3_length: 13

cdr3_aa: CASSQEEVFVSGNTIYF
cdr3_nt: TGCGCCAGCAGCCAAGAGGAGGTGTTTGTCTCTGGAAACACCATATATTTT
d_call: -
j_call: TRBJ1-3
v_call: TRBV4-3
clone_size: -
cdr3_length: 17

cdr3_aa: CASSLDRDQPQHF
cdr3_nt: TGTGCCAGCAGCTTAGACAGGGATCAGCCCCAGCATTTT
d_call: -
j_call: TRBJ1-5
v_call: TRBV7-2
clone_size: once
cdr3_length: 13

cdr3_aa: CASSQEGRADYGYTF
cdr3_nt: TGCGCCAGCAGCCAAGAAGGGCGGGCGGACTATGGCTACACCTTC
d_call: -
j_call: TRBJ1-2
v_call: TRBV4-1
clone_size: -
cdr3_length: 15

cdr3_aa: CASRQNTEAFF
cdr3_nt: TGTGCCAGCAGACAGAACACTGAAGCTTTCTTT
d_call: -
j_call: TRBJ1-1
v_call: TRBV6-5
clone_size: -
cdr3_length: 11

cdr3_aa: CASSLGLNTGELFF
cdr3_nt: TGTGCCAGCAGCTTGGGACTGAATACCGGGGAGCTGTTTTTT
d_call: -
j_call: TRBJ2-2
v_call: TRBV7-9
clone_size: -
cdr3_length: 14

cdr3_aa: CASSYAPGQGVEQYF
cdr3_nt: TGTGCCAGCAGTTACGCCCCGGGACAGGGGGTCGAGCAGTACTTC
d_call: TRBD1
j_call: TRBJ2-7
v_call: TRBV6-5
clone_size: once
cdr3_length: 15

cdr3_aa: CASSDIGWRDYGYTF
cdr3_nt: TGTGCCAGCAGTGATATTGGTTGGCGGGACTATGGCTACACCTTC
d_call: -
j_call: TRBJ1-2
v_call: TRBV25-1
clone_size: -
cdr3_length: 15

cdr3_aa: CASSLGWGTGVRHYEQYF
cdr3_nt: TGTGCCAGCAGCTTAGGGTGGGGAACAGGGGTGCGCCACTACGAGCAGTACTTC
d_call: TRBD1
j_call: TRBJ2-7
v_call: TRBV7-8
clone_size: -
cdr3_length: 18

cdr3_aa: CASSSDLGSGGEQFF
cdr3_nt: TGTGCCAGCAGTTCTGACCTAGGTAGCGGGGGAGAGCAGTTCTTC
d_call: TRBD2
j_call: TRBJ2-1
v_call: TRBV6-5
clone_size: -
cdr3_length: 15

cdr3_aa: CASSHGLAGGWETQYF
cdr3_nt: TGCGCCAGCAGCCATGGACTAGCGGGGGGGTGGGAGACCCAGTACTTC
d_call: TRBD2
j_call: TRBJ2-5
v_call: TRBV4-1
clone_size: -
cdr3_length: 16

cdr3_aa: CASSHTSDQETQYF
cdr3_nt: TGTGCCAGCAGCCACACTAGCGACCAAGAGACCCAGTACTTC
d_call: TRBD2
j_call: TRBJ2-5
v_call: TRBV5-4
clone_size: once
cdr3_length: 14

cdr3_aa: CAAGSQVRIYF
cdr3_nt: TGTGCCGCCGGGTCACAGGTCCGCATATATTTT
d_call: -
j_call: TRBJ1-3
v_call: TRBV10-3
clone_size: -
cdr3_length: 11

cdr3_aa: CASSLIAGSDTQYF
cdr3_nt: TGTGCCAGCAGCTTGATAGCGGGGTCGGATACGCAGTATTTT
d_call: TRBD2
j_call: TRBJ2-3
v_call: TRBV9
clone_size: -
cdr3_length: 14

cdr3_aa: CASSPRIATEETQYF
cdr3_nt: TGCGCCAGCAGTCCTAGAATCGCAACGGAAGAGACCCAGTACTTC
d_call: -
j_call: TRBJ2-5
v_call: TRBV5-1
clone_size: -
cdr3_length: 15

cdr3_aa: CASSQDLAGGYEQYF
cdr3_nt: TGTGCCAGCAGCCAAGATCTAGCGGGGGGGTACGAGCAGTACTTC
d_call: TRBD2
j_call: TRBJ2-7
v_call: TRBV4-2
clone_size: -
cdr3_length: 15

cdr3_aa: CASSHVALGGEAFF
cdr3_nt: TGTGCCAGCAGCCACGTAGCACTCGGAGGTGAAGCTTTCTTT
d_call: -
j_call: TRBJ1-1
v_call: TRBV5-5
clone_size: -
cdr3_length: 14

cdr3_aa: CASSLLARGGLTDTQYF
cdr3_nt: TGTGCCAGCAGTTTATTGGCGCGGGGGGGCCTTACAGATACGCAGTATTTT
d_call: TRBD2
j_call: TRBJ2-3
v_call: TRBV27
clone_size: -
cdr3_length: 17

cdr3_aa: CASSSSRDSGEQYF
cdr3_nt: TGTGCCAGCAGCTCGTCCCGGGACTCGGGGGAGCAGTACTTC
d_call: -
j_call: TRBJ2-7
v_call: TRBV11-3
clone_size: once
cdr3_length: 14

cdr3_aa: CASSFTRGTENTEAFF
cdr3_nt: TGCGCCAGCAGCTTCACCCGCGGGACTGAGAACACTGAAGCTTTCTTT
d_call: -
j_call: TRBJ1-1
v_call: TRBV5-1
clone_size: -
cdr3_length: 16

cdr3_aa: CASSVVDAGRTQYF
cdr3_nt: TGTGCCAGCAGCGTAGTTGACGCCGGCAGGACGCAGTATTTT
d_call: -
j_call: TRBJ2-3
v_call: TRBV9
clone_size: -
cdr3_length: 14

cdr3_aa: CASSLTGADSPLHF
cdr3_nt: TGTGCCAGCAGCTTAACAGGAGCGGATTCACCCCTCCACTTT
d_call: -
j_call: TRBJ1-6
v_call: TRBV7-3
clone_size: -
cdr3_length: 14

cdr3_aa: CASSVGIGPYSGNTIYF
cdr3_nt: TGTGCCAGCAGCGTAGGAATTGGGCCATACTCTGGAAACACCATATATTTT
d_call: -
j_call: TRBJ1-3
v_call: TRBV9
clone_size: -
cdr3_length: 17

cdr3_aa: CASRERGRSTDTQYF
cdr3_nt: TGTGCCAGCAGGGAGAGGGGGCGCAGCACAGATACGCAGTATTTT
d_call: TRBD1
j_call: TRBJ2-3
v_call: TRBV5-5
clone_size: -
cdr3_length: 15

cdr3_aa: CASSQDFGTVIHF
cdr3_nt: TGCGCCAGCAGCCAAGATTTCGGGACAGTTATACACTTT
d_call: TRBD1
j_call: TRBJ1-6
v_call: TRBV4-1
clone_size: -
cdr3_length: 13

cdr3_aa: CASSRRTGELEAFF
cdr3_nt: TGTGCCAGCAGCCGCCGGACTGGGGAGCTTGAAGCTTTCTTT
d_call: -
j_call: TRBJ1-1
v_call: TRBV5-4
clone_size: few
cdr3_length: 14

cdr3_aa: CASSLGSGNTDTQYF
cdr3_nt: TGTGCCAGCAGCTTAGGTAGCGGGAACACAGATACGCAGTATTTT
d_call: TRBD2
j_call: TRBJ2-3
v_call: TRBV11-1
clone_size: -
cdr3_length: 15

cdr3_aa: CASSPDSWQETQYF
cdr3_nt: TGTGCCAGCAGCCCTGACAGTTGGCAAGAGACCCAGTACTTC
d_call: -
j_call: TRBJ2-5
v_call: TRBV9
clone_size: -
cdr3_length: 14

cdr3_aa: CASSLAGRVETEAFF
cdr3_nt: TGTGCCAGCAGCTTAGCGGGCAGGGTGGAAACTGAAGCTTTCTTT
d_call: -
j_call: TRBJ1-1
v_call: TRBV7-2
clone_size: -
cdr3_length: 15

cdr3_aa: CASSNSWGQGSTEAFF
cdr3_nt: TGCGCCAGCAGCAACTCGTGGGGACAGGGGAGCACTGAAGCTTTCTTT
d_call: TRBD1
j_call: TRBJ1-1
v_call: TRBV4-3
clone_size: -
cdr3_length: 16

cdr3_aa: CASSQVDRGIGYTF
cdr3_nt: TGTGCCAGCAGCCAAGTGGACAGGGGTATTGGCTACACCTTC
d_call: TRBD1
j_call: TRBJ1-2
v_call: TRBV14
clone_size: -
cdr3_length: 14

cdr3_aa: CASSRTGTGYGYTF
cdr3_nt: TGTGCCAGCAGTCGTACCGGGACAGGGTACGGCTACACCTTC
d_call: TRBD1
j_call: TRBJ1-2
v_call: TRBV27
clone_size: -
cdr3_length: 14

cdr3_aa: CAISEAGQGGEKLFF
cdr3_nt: TGTGCCATCAGTGAGGCGGGACAGGGGGGTGAAAAACTGTTTTTT
d_call: TRBD1
j_call: TRBJ1-4
v_call: TRBV10-3
clone_size: once
cdr3_length: 15

cdr3_aa: CASSSPQPGQGKNIQYF
cdr3_nt: TGTGCCAGCAGCTCCCCCCAGCCTGGACAGGGAAAAAACATTCAGTACTTC
d_call: TRBD1
j_call: TRBJ2-4
v_call: TRBV28
clone_size: -
cdr3_length: 17

cdr3_aa: CASGEGFSGNTIYF
cdr3_nt: TGTGCCTCGGGGGAGGGGTTCTCTGGAAACACCATATATTTT
d_call: -
j_call: TRBJ1-3
v_call: TRBV30
clone_size: once
cdr3_length: 14

cdr3_aa: CSVAKGGPSSVTADTQYF
cdr3_nt: TGCAGCGTCGCTAAAGGGGGCCCATCTAGCGTCACGGCAGATACGCAGTATTTT
d_call: -
j_call: TRBJ2-3
v_call: TRBV29-1
clone_size: -
cdr3_length: 18

cdr3_aa: CASSLGLGAGEAGELFF
cdr3_nt: TGTGCCAGCAGCTTAGGCTTAGGAGCGGGGGAAGCTGGGGAGCTGTTTTTT
d_call: TRBD2
j_call: TRBJ2-2
v_call: TRBV7-2
clone_size: -
cdr3_length: 17

cdr3_aa: CASSFTGFNSPLHF
cdr3_nt: TGTGCCAGCAGCTTTACAGGGTTTAATTCACCCCTCCACTTT
d_call: -
j_call: TRBJ1-6
v_call: TRBV5-4
clone_size: -
cdr3_length: 14

cdr3_aa: CASREGTVTNTGELFF
cdr3_nt: TGTGCCAGCAGAGAGGGGACAGTTACGAACACCGGGGAGCTGTTTTTT
d_call: TRBD1
j_call: TRBJ2-2
v_call: TRBV27
clone_size: -
cdr3_length: 16

cdr3_aa: CASSEYGQGRSPLHF
cdr3_nt: TGTGCCAGCAGTGAATATGGACAGGGGAGGTCACCCCTCCACTTT
d_call: TRBD1
j_call: TRBJ1-6
v_call: TRBV2
clone_size: -
cdr3_length: 15

cdr3_aa: CASSLTGINTEAFF
cdr3_nt: TGCGCCAGCAGCTTGACCGGGATAAACACTGAAGCTTTCTTT
d_call: -
j_call: TRBJ1-1
v_call: TRBV5-1
clone_size: -
cdr3_length: 14

cdr3_aa: CASSGRGTFSGNTIYF
cdr3_nt: TGTGCCAGCAGCGGGAGGGGTACCTTCTCTGGAAACACCATATATTTT
d_call: -
j_call: TRBJ1-3
v_call: TRBV9
clone_size: -
cdr3_length: 16

cdr3_aa: CASSLYMGGVEQFF
cdr3_nt: TGTGCCAGCAGCCTCTACATGGGAGGGGTTGAGCAGTTCTTC
d_call: TRBD2
j_call: TRBJ2-1
v_call: TRBV7-2
clone_size: -
cdr3_length: 14

cdr3_aa: CASSLRLDNEQFF
cdr3_nt: TGTGCCAGCAGCCTCCGACTGGACAATGAGCAGTTCTTC
d_call: -
j_call: TRBJ2-1
v_call: TRBV13
clone_size: -
cdr3_length: 13